This T cell receptor (beta chain) was identified in a study of beta chain bispecific antibodies for T cell cancers. Study conclusions and caveats: In these mixed samples, most targeted TRBV reads derived from the leukemia cell line. An anti-TRBV5-5 antibody cross-reacts with the highly similar TRBV5-6. After anti-TRBV12 rather than anti-CD19 exposure, TRBV12-3 made up roughly 99% less of total TRBV signal.

Either OKT3 anti-CD3 antibody or CD3/CD28 beads expanded T cells from blood mononuclear cells over about three days. Jurkat-T cell coculture with anti-TRBV12, compared with an anti-CD19 control. Bispecific antibody was added to 5 x 10^4 normal T cells and 5 x 10^4 target cells. TCRdb re-analysed the 5' RACE reads in MiXCR, keeping a single row per CDR3 protein. The table has about 20,000 distinct CDR3 sequences, approximately 2.2% seen once. Germline V gives CDR1 MNHEY, CDR2 SMNVEV (reference sequence). The CDR3 runs to 14 residues. V dropped 4 bases and J dropped 3 bases, with 12 bases sitting between them. In its sample, this clonotype was seen many times. Its antigen remains unknown.

Specimen: healthy donor T cells cultured with leukemia cells, collected from a culture containing a bispecific antibody targeting TCR Vbeta12. This TCR came from a human donor in good health. Some clones in this sample may be carry-over from other donors' samples. The chain combines TRBV27 with TRBJ1-1, with D unclear. CDR3 coding DNA: TGTGCCAGCAGTTCCTCCCGTTTGGACACTGAAGCTTTCTTT. Its translation: CASSSSRLDTEAFF.